This T cell receptor beta chain emerged from a study of cytomegalovirus exposure and HLA in healthy donors. Study-level points and caveats: More clonal expansion characterized HLA-associated TCR beta chains than equally common others in a later analysis. No immune exposure information besides CMV serostatus was available. Later on, a genetic analysis was performed. It linked a missense variant in DCLRE1C with V- and J-gene trimming of TCR beta.

Researchers ran the PCR with 60 Vbeta and 13 Jbeta primers. Data came from immunoSEQ multiplex PCR; TCRdb stores just in-frame clones and leaves some out. Of 110,000 or so clones listed, around 73% are singletons. The V and J ends lost 3 bases and 6 bases, in that order; junction bases with no gene match: 5. This CDR3 spans 13 amino acids. Per germline, CDR1 GTSNPN and CDR2 SVGIG (reference sequence). Donors were ostensibly healthy at sampling, although undocumented immune exposures were probable. In regard to this clone: Its target is unknown.

The TCR was taken from a middle-aged man in good health and CMV-seronegative. The chain employs TRBV30 and TRBJ1-2; 9 nucleotides match TRBD1. Material for sequencing was PBMCs. The CDR3 is CAWRKQGADGYTF. DNA of the CDR3: TGTGCCTGGAGAAAACAGGGGGCTGATGGCTACACCTTC. Variable domain in full (rest from reference TRBV30 and TRBJ1-2): SQTIHQWPATLVQPVGSPLSLECTVEGTSNPNLYWYRQAAGRGLQLLFYSVGIGQISSEVPQNLSASRPQDRQFILSSKKLLLSDSGFYLCAWRKQGADGYTFGSGTRLTVV.